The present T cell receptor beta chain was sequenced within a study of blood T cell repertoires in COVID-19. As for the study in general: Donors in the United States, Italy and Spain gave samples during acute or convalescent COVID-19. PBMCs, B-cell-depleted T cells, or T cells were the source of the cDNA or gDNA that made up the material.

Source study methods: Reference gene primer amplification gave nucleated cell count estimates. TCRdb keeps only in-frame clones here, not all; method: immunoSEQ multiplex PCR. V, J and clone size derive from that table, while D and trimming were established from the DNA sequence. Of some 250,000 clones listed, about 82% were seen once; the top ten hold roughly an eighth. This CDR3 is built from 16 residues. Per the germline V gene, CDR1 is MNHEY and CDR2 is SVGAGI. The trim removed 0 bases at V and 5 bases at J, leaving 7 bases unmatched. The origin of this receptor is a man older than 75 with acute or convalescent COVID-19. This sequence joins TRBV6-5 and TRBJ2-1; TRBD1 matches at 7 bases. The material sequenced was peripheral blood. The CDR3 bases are TGTGCCAGCAGTTACTCGATCGTGACAGGGAACAATGAGCAGTTCTTC. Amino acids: CASSYSIVTGNNEQFF.